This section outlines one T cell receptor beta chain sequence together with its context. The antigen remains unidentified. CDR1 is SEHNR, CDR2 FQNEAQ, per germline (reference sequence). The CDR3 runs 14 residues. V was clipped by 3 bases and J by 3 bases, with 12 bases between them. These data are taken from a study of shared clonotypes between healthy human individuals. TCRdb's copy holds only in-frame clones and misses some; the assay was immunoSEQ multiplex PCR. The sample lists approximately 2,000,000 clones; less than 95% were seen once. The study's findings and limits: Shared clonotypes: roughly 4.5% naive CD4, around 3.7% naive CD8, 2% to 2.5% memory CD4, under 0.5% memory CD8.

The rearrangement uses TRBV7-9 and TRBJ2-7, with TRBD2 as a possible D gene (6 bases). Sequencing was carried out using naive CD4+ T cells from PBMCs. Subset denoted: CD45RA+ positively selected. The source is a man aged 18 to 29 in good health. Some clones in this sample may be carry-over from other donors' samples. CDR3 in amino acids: CASSFPGLNYEQYF. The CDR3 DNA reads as TGTGCCAGCAGCTTCCCGGGACTTAACTACGAGCAGTACTTC.